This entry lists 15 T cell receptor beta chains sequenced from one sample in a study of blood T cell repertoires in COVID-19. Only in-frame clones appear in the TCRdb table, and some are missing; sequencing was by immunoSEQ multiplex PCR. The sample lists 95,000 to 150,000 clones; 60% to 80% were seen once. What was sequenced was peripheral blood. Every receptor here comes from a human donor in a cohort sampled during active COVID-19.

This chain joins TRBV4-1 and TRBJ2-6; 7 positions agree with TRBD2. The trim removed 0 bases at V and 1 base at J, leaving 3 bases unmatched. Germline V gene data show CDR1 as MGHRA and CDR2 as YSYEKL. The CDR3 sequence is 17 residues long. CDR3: CASSQDRRGSGANVLTF. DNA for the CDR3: TGCGCCAGCAGCCAAGATAGGCGGGGGTCTGGGGCCAACGTCCTGACTTTC.

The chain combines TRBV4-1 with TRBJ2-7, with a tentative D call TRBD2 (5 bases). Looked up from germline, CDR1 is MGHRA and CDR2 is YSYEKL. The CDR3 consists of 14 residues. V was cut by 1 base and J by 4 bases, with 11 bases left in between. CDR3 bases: TGCGCCAGCAGCCAAGGACCAGAGGGTTACGAGCAGTACTTC. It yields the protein CASSQGPEGYEQYF.

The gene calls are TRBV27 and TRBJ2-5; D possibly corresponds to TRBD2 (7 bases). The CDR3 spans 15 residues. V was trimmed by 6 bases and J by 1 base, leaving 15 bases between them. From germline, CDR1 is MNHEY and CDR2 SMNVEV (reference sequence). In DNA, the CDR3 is TGTGCCAGCAGCTCGGGGGGCGGGGGCCAAGAGACCCAGTACTTC. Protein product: CASSSGGGGQETQYF.

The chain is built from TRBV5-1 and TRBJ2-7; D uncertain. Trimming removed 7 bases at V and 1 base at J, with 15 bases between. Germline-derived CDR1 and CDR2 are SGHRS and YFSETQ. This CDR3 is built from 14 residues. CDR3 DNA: TGCGCCAGCGCTCCTTCAGGATGGTCCTACGAGCAGTACTTC. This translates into CASAPSGWSYEQYF.

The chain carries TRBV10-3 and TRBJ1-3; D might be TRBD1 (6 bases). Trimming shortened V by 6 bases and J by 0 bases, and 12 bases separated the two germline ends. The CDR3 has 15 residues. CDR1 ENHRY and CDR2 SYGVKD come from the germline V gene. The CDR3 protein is CAISVDRSSGNTIYF. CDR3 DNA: TGTGCCATCAGCGTGGACAGAAGCTCTGGAAACACCATATATTTT.

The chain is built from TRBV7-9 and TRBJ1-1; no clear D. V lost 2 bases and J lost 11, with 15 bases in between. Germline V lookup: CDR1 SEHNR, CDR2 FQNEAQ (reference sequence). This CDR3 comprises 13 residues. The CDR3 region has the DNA TGTGCCAGCAGCTTACTCAACAAGGACTACGCTTTCTTT. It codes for CASSLLNKDYAFF.

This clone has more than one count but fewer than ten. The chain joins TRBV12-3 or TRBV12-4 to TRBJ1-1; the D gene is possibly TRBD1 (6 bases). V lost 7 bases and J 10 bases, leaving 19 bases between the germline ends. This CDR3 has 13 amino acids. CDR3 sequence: CASTNSDSGVAFF. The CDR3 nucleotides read TGTGCCAGCACCAATTCGGACAGTGGAGTAGCTTTCTTT.

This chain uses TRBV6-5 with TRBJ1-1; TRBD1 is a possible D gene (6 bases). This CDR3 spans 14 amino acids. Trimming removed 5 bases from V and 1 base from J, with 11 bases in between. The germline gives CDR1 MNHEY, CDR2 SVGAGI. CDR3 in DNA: TGTGCCAGCAGTAACAGGGTACAGAACACTGAAGCTTTCTTT. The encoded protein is CASSNRVQNTEAFF.

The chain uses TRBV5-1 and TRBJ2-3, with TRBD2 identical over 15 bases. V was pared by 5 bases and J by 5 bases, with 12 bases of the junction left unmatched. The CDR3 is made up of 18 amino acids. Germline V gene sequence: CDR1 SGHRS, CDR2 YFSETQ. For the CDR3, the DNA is TGCGCCAGCAGGCGACAGCCCGGACTAGCGGGGGGGCAAGATACGCAGTATTTT. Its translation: CASRRQPGLAGGQDTQYF.

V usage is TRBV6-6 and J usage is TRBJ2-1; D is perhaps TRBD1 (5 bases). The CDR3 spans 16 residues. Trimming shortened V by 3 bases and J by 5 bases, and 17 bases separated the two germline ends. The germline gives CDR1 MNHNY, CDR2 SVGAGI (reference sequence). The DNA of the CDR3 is TGTGCCAGCAGTTATTCCTTCGCGCAGGACAACAATGAGCAGTTCTTC. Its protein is CASSYSFAQDNNEQFF.

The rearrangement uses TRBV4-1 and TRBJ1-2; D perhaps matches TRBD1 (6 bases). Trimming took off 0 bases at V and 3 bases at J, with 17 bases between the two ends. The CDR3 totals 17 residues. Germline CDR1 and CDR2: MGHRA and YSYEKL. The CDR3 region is CASSQENRAGGYYGYTF. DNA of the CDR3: TGCGCCAGCAGCCAAGAAAACAGGGCTGGTGGGTACTATGGCTACACCTTC.

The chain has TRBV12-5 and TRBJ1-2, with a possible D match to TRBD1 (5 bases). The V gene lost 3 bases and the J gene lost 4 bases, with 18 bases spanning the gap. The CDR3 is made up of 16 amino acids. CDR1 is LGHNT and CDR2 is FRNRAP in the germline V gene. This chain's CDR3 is CASGLVGGGIGYGYTF. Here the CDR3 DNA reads TGTGCTAGTGGTTTAGTGGGGGGAGGTATCGGCTATGGCTACACCTTC.

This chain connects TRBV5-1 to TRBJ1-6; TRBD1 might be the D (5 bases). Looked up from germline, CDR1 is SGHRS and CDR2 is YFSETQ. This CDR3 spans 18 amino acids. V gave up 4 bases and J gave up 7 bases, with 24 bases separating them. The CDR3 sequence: CASSPGDPIGGENSPLHF. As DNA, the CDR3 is TGCGCCAGCAGCCCGGGGGACCCTATAGGTGGGGAGAATTCACCCCTCCACTTT.

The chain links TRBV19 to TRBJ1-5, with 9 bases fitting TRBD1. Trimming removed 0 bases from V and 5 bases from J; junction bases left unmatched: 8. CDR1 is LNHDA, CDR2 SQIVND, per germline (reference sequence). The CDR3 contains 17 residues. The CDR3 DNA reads TGTGCCAGTAGTATAGATCTAGGGGACAGGGACGATCAGCCCCAGCATTTT. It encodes CASSIDLGDRDDQPQHF.

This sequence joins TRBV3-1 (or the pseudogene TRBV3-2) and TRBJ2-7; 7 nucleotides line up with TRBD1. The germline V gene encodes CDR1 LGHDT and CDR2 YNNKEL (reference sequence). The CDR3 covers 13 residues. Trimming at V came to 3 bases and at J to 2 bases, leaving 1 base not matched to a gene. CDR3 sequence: CASSHGQAYEQYF. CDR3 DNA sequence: TGTGCCAGCAGCCACGGACAGGCCTACGAGCAGTACTTC.